The 9 T cell receptor beta chains below come from one sample, sequenced in a study of human T cells and chemical hapten exposure. Noted time point: patch test 2, 6 weeks after DPC sensitization. Treatment denoted: therapeutic diphenylcyclopropenone sensitization with weekly scalp DPC. TCRdb fed the RACE reads into MiXCR, producing one record per CDR3 protein. Found here are 80,000 to 95,000 distinct CDR3 sequences, approximately 11% of them singletons; the top ten hold roughly 2.3%. This specimen consisted of whole blood, obtained in connection with sensitization to the hapten diphenylcyclopropenone (DPC). The receptors here all came from a man aged 40-49 years with alopecia areata. Some clones in this sample may be carry-over from other donors' samples.

This clonotype was recorded at least ten times. V is TRBV5-1 and J is TRBJ2-3; D gene unclear. Germline V gene data show CDR1 as SGHRS and CDR2 as YFSETQ. The CDR3 covers 12 residues. Trimming took 0 bases from V and 2 from J, leaving 1 base between them. CDR3 nucleotides: TGCGCCAGCAGCTTGGCCACAGATACGCAGTATTTT. This gives the protein CASSLATDTQYF.

CDR3 coding DNA: TGTGCCAGCAGTCTTACCGGACAGGCCGGAAACACCATATATTTT. Translation gives CASSLTGQAGNTIYF. This chain uses TRBV27 with TRBJ1-3; 7 bases fit TRBD1. CDR3 length equals 15 residues. Germline V CDR1 and CDR2: MNHEY, SMNVEV (reference sequence). V gave up 5 bases and J gave up 4 bases; unmatched junction bases: 8.

This clonotype was counted ten times or more. The chain couples TRBV9 to TRBJ2-3; 7 nucleotides agree with TRBD2. V shed 4 bases and J 5 bases; nucleotides not matched to a gene: 10. The CDR3 runs to 15 residues. Germline V gene sequence: CDR1 SGDLS, CDR2 YYNGEE. CDR3 nucleotide sequence: TGTGCCAGCAGCCCCACTAGCGTAAAGAGAGATACGCAGTATTTT. Translating it yields CASSPTSVKRDTQYF.

V and J are TRBV12-3 or TRBV12-4 and TRBJ2-7, with 12 bases lining up with TRBD2. The trim removed 1 base at V and 3 bases at J, leaving 7 bases unmatched. CDR3 size: 17 residues. The CDR3 protein is CASSLEHLTSGSYEQYF. The CDR3 DNA is TGTGCCAGCAGTTTAGAGCATTTGACTAGCGGGAGCTACGAGCAGTACTTC.

This clonotype turned up a few times. The CDR3 bases are TGCGCCAGCAGCCAAGTGGACACAGATACGCAGTATTTT. Protein sequence: CASSQVDTDTQYF. The chain employs TRBV4-3 and TRBJ2-3, with D uncertain. The germline V and J ends were trimmed by 1 base and 2 bases, with 4 bases remaining between them. CDR3 size: 13 residues. The germline CDR1 and CDR2 sequences are LGHNA and YSLEER.

The chain has TRBV18 and TRBJ2-1; D possibly corresponds to TRBD2 (6 bases). Germline CDR1 KGHSH, CDR2 LQKENI. Deletions cut 2 bases from V and 9 bases from J, with 14 bases between. The length of the CDR3 is 14 residues. CDR3 amino acids: CASSPEGRRGEQFF. CDR3 DNA: TGTGCCAGCTCACCAGAGGGAAGGAGGGGTGAGCAGTTCTTC. The complete variable domain, with remaining parts taken from reference TRBV18 and TRBJ2-1, reads NAGVMQNPRHLVRRRGQEARLRCSPMKGHSHVYWYRQLPEEGLKFMVYLQKENIIDESGMPKERFSAEFPKEGPSILRIQQVVRGDSAAYFCASSPEGRRGEQFFGPGTRLTVL.

This clonotype was recorded a few times. The chain combines TRBV9 with TRBJ2-2; the D is unclear. Trimming pared 0 bases from V and 1 base from J, leaving 10 bases between. From germline, CDR1 is SGDLS and CDR2 YYNGEE. This CDR3 is built from 16 residues. In DNA form, the CDR3 reads TGTGCCAGCAGCGTAGACCCGGGCTGGAACACCGGGGAGCTGTTTTTT. This translates into CASSVDPGWNTGELFF.

The rearrangement uses TRBV6-6 and TRBJ2-2; TRBD2 matches at 10 bases. CDR3 size: 16 residues. Germline V gives CDR1 MNHNY, CDR2 SVGAGI (reference sequence). With V trimmed by 7 bases and J by 6 bases, 11 bases remained unmatched. The CDR3 coding sequence is TGTGCCAGCACCAAACCTCCTAGCGGGAGACCCGGGGAGCTGTTTTTT. It is translated as CASTKPPSGRPGELFF.

The table lists this clonotype with many counts. The rearrangement links TRBV20-1 to TRBJ2-6, with unresolved D. V gave up 3 bases and J gave up 8 bases, with 5 bases separating them. Germline V CDR1 and CDR2: DFQATT, SNEGSKA (reference sequence). The CDR3 contains 11 residues. As DNA, the CDR3 is TGCAGTGCTAGCAATCCCAACGTCCTGACTTTC. This translates into CSASNPNVLTF.